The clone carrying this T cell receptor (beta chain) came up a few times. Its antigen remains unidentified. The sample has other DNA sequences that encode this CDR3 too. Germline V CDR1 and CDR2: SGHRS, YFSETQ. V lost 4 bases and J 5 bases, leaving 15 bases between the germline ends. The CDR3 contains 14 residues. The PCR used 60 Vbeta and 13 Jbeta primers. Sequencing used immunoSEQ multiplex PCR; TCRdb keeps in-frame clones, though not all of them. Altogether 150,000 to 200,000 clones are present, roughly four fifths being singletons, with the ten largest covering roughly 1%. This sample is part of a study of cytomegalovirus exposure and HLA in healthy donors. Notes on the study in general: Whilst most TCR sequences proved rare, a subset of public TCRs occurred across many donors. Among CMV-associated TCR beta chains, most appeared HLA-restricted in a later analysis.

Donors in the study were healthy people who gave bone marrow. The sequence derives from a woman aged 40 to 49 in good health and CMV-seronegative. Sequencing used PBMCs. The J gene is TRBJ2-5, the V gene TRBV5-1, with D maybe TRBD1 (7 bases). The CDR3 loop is CASSPRDSGETQYF. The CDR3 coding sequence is TGCGCCAGCAGCCCGAGGGACAGCGGGGAGACCCAGTACTTC.